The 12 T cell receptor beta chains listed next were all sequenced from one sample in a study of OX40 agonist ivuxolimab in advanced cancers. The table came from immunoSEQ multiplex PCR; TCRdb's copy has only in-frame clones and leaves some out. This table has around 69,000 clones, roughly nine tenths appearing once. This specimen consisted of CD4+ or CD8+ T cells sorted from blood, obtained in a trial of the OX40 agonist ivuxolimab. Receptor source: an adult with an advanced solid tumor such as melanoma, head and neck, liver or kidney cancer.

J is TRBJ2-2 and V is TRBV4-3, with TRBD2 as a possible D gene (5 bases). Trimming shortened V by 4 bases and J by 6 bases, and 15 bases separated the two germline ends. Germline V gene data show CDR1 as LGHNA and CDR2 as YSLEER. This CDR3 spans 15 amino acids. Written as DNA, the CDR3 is TGCGCCAGCAGCCTAGCTAGGGAGTTCGCCGGGGAGCTGTTTTTT. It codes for CASSLAREFAGELFF.

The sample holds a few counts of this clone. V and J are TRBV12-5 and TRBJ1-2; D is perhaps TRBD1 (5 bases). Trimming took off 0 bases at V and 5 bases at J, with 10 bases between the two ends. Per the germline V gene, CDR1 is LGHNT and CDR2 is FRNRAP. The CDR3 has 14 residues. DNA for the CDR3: TGTGCTAGTGGTTTGGTCCCAGGGCCGTATGGCTACACCTTC. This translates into CASGLVPGPYGYTF.

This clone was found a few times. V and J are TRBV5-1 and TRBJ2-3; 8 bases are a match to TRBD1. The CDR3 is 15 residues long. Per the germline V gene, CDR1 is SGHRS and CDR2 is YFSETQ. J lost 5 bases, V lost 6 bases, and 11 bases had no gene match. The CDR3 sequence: CASTATGGVGDTQYF. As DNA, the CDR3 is TGCGCCAGCACCGCAACAGGGGGTGTAGGAGATACGCAGTATTTT.

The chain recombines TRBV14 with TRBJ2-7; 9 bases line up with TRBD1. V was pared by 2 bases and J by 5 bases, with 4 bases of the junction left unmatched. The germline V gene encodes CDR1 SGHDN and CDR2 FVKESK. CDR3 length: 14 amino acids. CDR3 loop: CASSQPQGANEQYF. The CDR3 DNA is TGTGCCAGCAGCCAACCACAGGGGGCTAACGAGCAGTACTTC.

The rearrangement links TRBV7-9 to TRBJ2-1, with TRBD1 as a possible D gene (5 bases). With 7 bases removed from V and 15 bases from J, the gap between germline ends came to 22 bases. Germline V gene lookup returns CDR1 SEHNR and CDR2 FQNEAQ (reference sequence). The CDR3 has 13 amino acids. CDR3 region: CASTTGYGSPLFF. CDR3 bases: TGTGCCAGCACCACAGGATACGGCAGTCCCTTGTTCTTC.

In nucleotides, the CDR3 is TGTGCCAGCCAAGGGACAGGGGGCTACGAGCAGTACTTC. Translated, it gives CASQGTGGYEQYF. The chain has TRBV28 and TRBJ2-7; TRBD1 matches at 11 bases. CDR1 MDHEN and CDR2 SYDVKM come from the germline V gene. There are 13 residues in the CDR3. Losses at the gene ends were 8 bases for V and 3 bases for J; bases not matched to a gene: 3.

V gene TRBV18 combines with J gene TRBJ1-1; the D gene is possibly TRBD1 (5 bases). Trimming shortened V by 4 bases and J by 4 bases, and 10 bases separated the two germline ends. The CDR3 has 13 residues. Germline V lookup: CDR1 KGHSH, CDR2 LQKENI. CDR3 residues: CASSLPRVTEAFF. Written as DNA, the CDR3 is TGTGCCAGCTCACTACCCAGGGTCACTGAAGCTTTCTTT.

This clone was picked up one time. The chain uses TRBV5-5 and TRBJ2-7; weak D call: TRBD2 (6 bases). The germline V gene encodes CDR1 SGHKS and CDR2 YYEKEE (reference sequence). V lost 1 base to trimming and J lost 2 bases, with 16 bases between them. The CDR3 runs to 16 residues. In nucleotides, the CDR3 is TGTGCCAGCAGCTTGTCCCGGGGGACGCAAACCTACGAGCAGTACTTC. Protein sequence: CASSLSRGTQTYEQYF.

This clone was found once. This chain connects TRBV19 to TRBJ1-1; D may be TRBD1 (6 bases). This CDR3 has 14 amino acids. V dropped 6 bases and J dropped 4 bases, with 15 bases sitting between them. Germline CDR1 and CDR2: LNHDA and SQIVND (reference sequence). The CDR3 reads CASRDTQGFTEAFF. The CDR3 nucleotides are TGTGCCAGTAGAGACACACAGGGTTTCACTGAAGCTTTCTTT. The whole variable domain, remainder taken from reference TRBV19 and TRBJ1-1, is DGGITQSPKYLFRKEGQNVTLSCEQNLNHDAMYWYRQDPGQGLRLIYYSQIVNDFQKGDIAEGYSVSREKKESFPLTVTSAQKNPTAFYLCASRDTQGFTEAFFGQGTRLTVV.

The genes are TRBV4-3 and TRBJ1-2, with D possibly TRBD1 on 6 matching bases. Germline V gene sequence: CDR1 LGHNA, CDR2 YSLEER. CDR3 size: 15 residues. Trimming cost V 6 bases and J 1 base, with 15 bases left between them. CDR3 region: CASRVLDSLNYGYTF. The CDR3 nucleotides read TGCGCCAGCAGGGTCCTGGACAGCCTTAACTATGGCTACACCTTC.

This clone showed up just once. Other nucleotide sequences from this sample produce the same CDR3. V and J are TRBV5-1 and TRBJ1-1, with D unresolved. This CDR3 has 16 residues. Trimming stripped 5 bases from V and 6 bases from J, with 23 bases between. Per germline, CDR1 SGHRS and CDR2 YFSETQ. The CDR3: CASSEGTSYLSAEAFF. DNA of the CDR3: TGCGCCAGCAGTGAGGGAACGAGTTATCTGTCCGCTGAAGCTTTCTTT. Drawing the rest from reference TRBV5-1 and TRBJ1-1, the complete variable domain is KAGVTQTPRYLIKTRGQQVTLSCSPISGHRSVSWYQQTPGQGLQFLFEYFSETQRNKGNFPGRFSGRQFSNSRSEMNVSTLELGDSALYLCASSEGTSYLSAEAFFGQGTRLTVV.

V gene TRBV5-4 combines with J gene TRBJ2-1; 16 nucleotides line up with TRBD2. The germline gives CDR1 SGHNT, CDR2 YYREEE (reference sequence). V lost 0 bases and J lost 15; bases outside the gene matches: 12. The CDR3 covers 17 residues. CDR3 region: CASSLAGTSGRARLGFF. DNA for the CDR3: TGTGCCAGCAGCTTGGCCGGGACTAGCGGGAGGGCCAGGTTGGGGTTCTTC.